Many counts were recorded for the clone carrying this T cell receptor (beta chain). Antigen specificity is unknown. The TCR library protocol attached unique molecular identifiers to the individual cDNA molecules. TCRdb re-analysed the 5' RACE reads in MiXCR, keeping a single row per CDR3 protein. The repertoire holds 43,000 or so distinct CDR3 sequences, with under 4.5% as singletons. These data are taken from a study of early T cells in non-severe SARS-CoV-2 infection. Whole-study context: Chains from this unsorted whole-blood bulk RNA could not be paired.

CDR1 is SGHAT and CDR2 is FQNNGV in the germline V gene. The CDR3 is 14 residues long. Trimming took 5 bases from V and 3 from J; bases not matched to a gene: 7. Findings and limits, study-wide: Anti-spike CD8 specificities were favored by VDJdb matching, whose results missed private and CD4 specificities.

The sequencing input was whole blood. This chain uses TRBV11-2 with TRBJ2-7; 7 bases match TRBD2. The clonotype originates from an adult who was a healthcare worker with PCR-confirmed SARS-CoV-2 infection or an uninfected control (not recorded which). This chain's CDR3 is CASSQGGGIYEQYF. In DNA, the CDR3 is TGTGCCAGCAGCCAAGGCGGGGGTATCTACGAGCAGTACTTC.